The present T cell receptor (beta chain) was sequenced within a study of blood T cell repertoires in COVID-19. Study context: Samples taken during acute and convalescent COVID-19 were collected in the United States, Italy and Spain.

Original processing methods: Counts of nucleated cells, estimated from reference gene primer amplification, were obtained. Profiling relied on immunoSEQ multiplex PCR, and the TCRdb table lists in-frame clones only, not all of them. Clone size and V and J calls were adopted from that table, with D and trimming inferred from the DNA. The sample lists tens of thousands of clones, around 85% seen once, with 55% to 75% in the top ten. CDR1 is SGHRS, CDR2 YFSETQ, per germline. V was clipped by 4 bases and J by 2 bases; unmatched bases: 11. This CDR3 has 18 amino acids. The genes are TRBV5-1 and TRBJ2-1, with TRBD2 identical over 11 bases. The specimen was peripheral blood. The clonotype comes from a woman older than 75 with acute or convalescent COVID-19. CDR3 residues: CASSPGYGTSGTYNEQFF. The CDR3 region has the DNA TGCGCCAGCAGCCCAGGGTATGGGACTAGCGGAACCTACAATGAGCAGTTCTTC.